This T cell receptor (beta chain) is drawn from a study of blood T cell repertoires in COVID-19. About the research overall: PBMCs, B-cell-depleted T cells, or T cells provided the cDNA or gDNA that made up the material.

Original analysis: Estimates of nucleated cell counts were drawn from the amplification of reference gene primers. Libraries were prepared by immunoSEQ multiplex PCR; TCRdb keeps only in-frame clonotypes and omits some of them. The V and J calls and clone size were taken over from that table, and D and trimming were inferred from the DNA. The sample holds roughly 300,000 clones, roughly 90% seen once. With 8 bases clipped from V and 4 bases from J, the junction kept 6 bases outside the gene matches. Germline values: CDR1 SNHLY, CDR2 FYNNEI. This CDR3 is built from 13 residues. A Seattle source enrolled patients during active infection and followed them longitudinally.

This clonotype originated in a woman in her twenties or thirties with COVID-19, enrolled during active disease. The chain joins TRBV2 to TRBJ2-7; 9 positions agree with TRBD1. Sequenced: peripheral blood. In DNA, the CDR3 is TGTGCCAGCCGGGACAGGGCCGATTACGAGCAGTACGTC. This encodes CASRDRADYEQYV.